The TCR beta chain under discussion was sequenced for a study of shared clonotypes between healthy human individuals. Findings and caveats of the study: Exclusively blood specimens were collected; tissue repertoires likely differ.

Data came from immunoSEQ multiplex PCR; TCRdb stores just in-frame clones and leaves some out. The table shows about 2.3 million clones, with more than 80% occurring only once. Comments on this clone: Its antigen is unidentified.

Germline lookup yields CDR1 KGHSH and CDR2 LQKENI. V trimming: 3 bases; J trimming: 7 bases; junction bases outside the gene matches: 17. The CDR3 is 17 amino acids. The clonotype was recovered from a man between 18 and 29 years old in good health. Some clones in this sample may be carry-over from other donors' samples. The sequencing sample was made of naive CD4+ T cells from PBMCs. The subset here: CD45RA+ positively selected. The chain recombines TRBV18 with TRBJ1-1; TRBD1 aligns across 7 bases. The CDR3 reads CASSPIPLTGTDLEAFF. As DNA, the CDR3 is TGTGCCAGCTCACCCATCCCTTTAACCGGGACAGACCTTGAAGCTTTCTTT.